This TCR beta chain appears in the sequencing data of a study of sequential checkpoint blockade in melanoma. Assay used: immunoSEQ multiplex PCR; TCRdb lists only in-frame clones, some missing. The profile shows about 13,000 clones, 82% of them singletons. Stated treatment: randomized to nivolumab then ipilimumab (arm A) or the reverse (arm B). From thawed PBMCs, live CD3+CD8+ cells negative for CD19 and CD56 were sorted. CDR3 size: 15 residues. Germline CDR1 MNHEY, CDR2 SMNVEV (reference sequence). V shed 0 bases, J shed 3 bases, and the junction held 2 bases outside the gene matches. The gene calls are TRBV27 and TRBJ2-7; 10 nucleotides line up with TRBD2. The specimen was CD8+ T cells sorted from blood (inferred from file names), collected from a patient given nivolumab and ipilimumab in sequence. The clonotype was recovered from a human donor with melanoma. In DNA, the CDR3 is TGTGCCAGCAGTTTATCAGCGGGAGGGTACTACGAGCAGTACTTC. Protein product: CASSLSAGGYYEQYF.